This T cell receptor beta chain was retrieved from a study of T-cell reconstitution after alpha-beta-depleted transplantation in children. Findings and limits, study-wide: Recipient T cells and thymic progenitors that survived were the source of the high TCRbeta diversity seen at day 60 in some patients. Several hundred graft clones that had expanded were reportedly the source of alpha-beta T cells about two months after transplant. It was newly produced T cells that mostly accounted for T-cell counts and diversity one year after transplant.

Regarding this clonotype: Its antigen is not identified.

The CDR3 sequence is 12 residues long. Germline V gene data show CDR1 as SQVTM and CDR2 as ANQGSEA. V was pared by 4 bases and J by 4 bases, with 10 bases between. A library of TCRbeta sequences, prepared with unique molecular identifiers, was generated. TCRdb processed the PCR reads anew with MiXCR; each CDR3 protein has one entry. This sample has about 870,000 distinct CDR3 sequences, with 15% to 20% found just once. This sequence joins TRBV29-1 and TRBJ1-2, with D possibly being TRBD1 (6 bases). The starting material was PBMCs, mostly from graft donor cells, obtained 360 days after TCRalphabeta/CD19-depleted stem cell transplant. This sequence was found in a male patient between 10 and 17 years old who had a stem cell transplant for acute lymphoblastic leukemia, so the T cells may come from the graft donor. CDR3 nucleotides: TGCAGCGTTGGGGGGGCGGCCTATGGCTACACCTTC. Amino acids: CSVGGAAYGYTF.